A selection of T cell receptor beta chains follows, all from one sample in a study of CD8 T cells in Susac syndrome. TCRdb independently ran MiXCR on the immunoSEQ multiplex PCR reads; one entry per CDR3 protein. Among roughly 190,000 distinct CDR3 sequences listed, just under 95% were seen once. The sample consisted of CD4+ T cells from PBMCs. The receptors here all came from a human donor in good health. The CDR3 runs from the conserved cysteine through the conserved F or W. The D gene is left open where the match is weak. Rows give clone size only sometimes, using once, few, many, or a class for an expanded clone.

D gene | J gene | clone size | V gene | CDR3 DNA | CDR3 protein
TRBD2 | TRBJ2-1 | . | TRBV29-1 | TGCAGCGTTGAAGACCCCCTAGCGGGAGGGACCTACAATGAGCAGTTCTTC | CSVEDPLAGGTYNEQFF
. | TRBJ2-1 | . | TRBV3-1 | TGTGCCAGCAGCCAAGCCGGAGGGGAGGTGGAGCAGTTCTTC | CASSQAGGEVEQFF
. | TRBJ2-6 | . | TRBV29-1 | TGCAGCGTTACGGGGAAAAACAGGAACTCTGGGGCCAACGTCCTGACTTTC | CSVTGKNRNSGANVLTF
. | TRBJ1-5 | . | TRBV6-2/TRBV6-3 | TGTGCCAGCAACCCATCCGGCCATCAGCCCCAGCATTTT | CASNPSGHQPQHF
. | TRBJ2-1 | once | TRBV14 | TGTGCCAGCACTAAAGGCTCCGGGGCAAGAGACAATGAGCAGTTCTTC | CASTKGSGARDNEQFF
. | TRBJ2-5 | . | TRBV3-1 | TGTGCCAGCAGCCAGACTGGTCCAAGGGCCCAGTACTTC | CASSQTGPRAQYF
TRBD1 | TRBJ1-2 | . | TRBV7-8 | TGTGCCAGCAGCCTTCCCGGACAGGGTGGCTACACCTTC | CASSLPGQGGYTF
. | TRBJ2-7 | . | TRBV20-1 | TGCAGTGCTAAAGGGGCCTCCTACGAGCAGTACTTC | CSAKGASYEQYF
. | TRBJ2-7 | . | TRBV21-1 | TGTGCCAGCAGCAAAGGTGAGCAATCCTACGAGCAGTACTTC | CASSKGEQSYEQYF
TRBD2 | TRBJ2-7 | . | TRBV9 | TGTGCCAGCAGCTCCCTACCCTCGGGGGGGAGTGCGCAGTACTTC | CASSSLPSGGSAQYF
. | TRBJ2-5 | . | TRBV28 | TGTGCCAGCAGAAGAGGTGGGAGGCGACAAGAGACCCAGTACTTC | CASRRGGRRQETQYF
. | TRBJ2-5 | . | TRBV20-1 | TGCAGTGCTAGAGATGTGGTAATCAAGACCCAGTACTTC | CSARDVVIKTQYF
TRBD2 | TRBJ2-1 | . | TRBV20-1 | TGCAGTGGCCAACCGGGACTAGCGGGAGGGGGAGCCTACAATGAGCAGTTCTTC | CSGQPGLAGGGAYNEQFF
. | TRBJ2-3 | once | TRBV20-1 | TGCAGTGCTGGAGACGGGCCAGATACGCAGTATTTT | CSAGDGPDTQYF
. | TRBJ2-3 | . | TRBV24-1 | TGTGCCACCAGTGATTTAGGCGGCGGTGGGTATACGCAGTATTTT | CATSDLGGGGYTQYF
TRBD2 | TRBJ2-3 | . | TRBV4-2 | TGTGCCAGCAGCTACAGACTAGCTGCTGACACAGATACGCAGTATTTT | CASSYRLAADTDTQYF
. | TRBJ1-1 | . | TRBV20-1 | TGCAGTGCTAGACCACCCGTTGGGGGCACTGAAGCTTTCTTT | CSARPPVGGTEAFF
. | TRBJ2-6 | once | TRBV18 | TGTGCCAGCTCACAACTGTCTGGGGCCAACGTCCTGACTTTC | CASSQLSGANVLTF
. | TRBJ2-1 | . | TRBV29-1 | TGCAGCGTTGGACGGGGTGAGCAGTTCTTC | CSVGRGEQFF
. | TRBJ1-2 | few | TRBV5-6 | TGTGCCAGCAGCTTGGGACGAGATGGCTACACCTTC | CASSLGRDGYTF
. | TRBJ2-1 | . | TRBV7-6 | TGTGCCAGCAGCCGGCTTGGCGGTAGCTCCTACAATGAGCAGTTCTTC | CASSRLGGSSYNEQFF
TRBD2 | TRBJ2-1 | . | TRBV27 | TGTGCCAGCAGCCGGACTAGCGTTTCCTCCTACAATGAGCAGTTCTTC | CASSRTSVSSYNEQFF
. | TRBJ2-5 | . | TRBV3-1 | TGTGCCAGCAGCTACTCCGACCGGGGGAAGTCGGAGACCCAGTACTTC | CASSYSDRGKSETQYF
. | TRBJ2-2 | . | TRBV20-1 | TGCAGTGCTAGGCACACCGGGGAGCTGTTTTTT | CSARHTGELFF